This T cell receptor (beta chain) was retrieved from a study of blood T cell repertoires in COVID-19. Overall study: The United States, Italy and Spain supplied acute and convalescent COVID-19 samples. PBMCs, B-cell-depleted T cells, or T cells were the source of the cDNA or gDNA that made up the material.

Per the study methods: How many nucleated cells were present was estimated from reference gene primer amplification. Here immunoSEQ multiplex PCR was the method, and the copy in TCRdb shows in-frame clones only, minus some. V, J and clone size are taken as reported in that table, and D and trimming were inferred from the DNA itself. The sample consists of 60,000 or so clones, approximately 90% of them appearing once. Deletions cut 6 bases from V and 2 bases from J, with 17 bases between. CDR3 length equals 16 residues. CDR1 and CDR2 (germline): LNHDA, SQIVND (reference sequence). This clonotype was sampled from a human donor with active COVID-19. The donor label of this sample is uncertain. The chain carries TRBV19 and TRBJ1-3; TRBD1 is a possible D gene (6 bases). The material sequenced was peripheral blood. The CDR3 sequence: CASSQQGTTAGNTIYF. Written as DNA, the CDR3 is TGTGCCAGTAGCCAACAGGGTACGACAGCTGGAAACACCATATATTTT.